A selection of T cell receptor beta chains follows, all from one sample in a study of Tregs in tolerant kidney transplant recipients. This table comes from immunoSEQ multiplex PCR, and its TCRdb copy is limited to in-frame clones, with some not included. Among about 120,000 clones, around nine tenths were seen once, and the ten largest hold less than 0.7%. Input material: CD4+ T cells from blood. These TCRs come from a human donor in good health. Both conserved end residues are part of each CDR3. The order of the fields is V gene, clone size, J gene, D gene, CDR3 protein, CDR3 DNA. D genes are given only for firm matches. Some rows have no size entry. The others give once, few or many, or a class for an expanded clone.

>TRBV15|.|TRBJ2-1|TRBD2
CATSRESRGRVEQFF
TGTGCCACCAGCAGAGAGTCGCGGGGGAGGGTTGAGCAGTTCTTC
>TRBV9|.|TRBJ2-3|.
CASSSSGLAGDTQYF
.
>TRBV30|.|TRBJ1-5|.
CAWSRGGDQPQHF
TGTGCCTGGAGTCGAGGGGGGGATCAGCCCCAGCATTTT
>TRBV7-9|.|TRBJ2-2|.
CASTSPGTRNTGELFF
TGTGCCAGCACCTCCCCGGGGACAAGAAACACCGGGGAGCTGTTTTTT
>TRBV28|.|TRBJ2-1|.
CASSLHADGGGLMGSDNEQFF
TGTGCCAGCAGTTTACATGCGGACGGCGGGGGCCTCATGGGGTCAGACAATGAGCAGTTCTTC
>TRBV11-2|.|TRBJ1-1|.
CASSRPAVNTEAFF
TGTGCCAGCAGCCGCCCGGCGGTGAACACTGAAGCTTTCTTT
>TRBV18|.|TRBJ2-7|TRBD2
CASSPPSGTLNEQYF
TGTGCCAGCTCCCCTCCAAGCGGGACTCTAAACGAGCAGTACTTC
>TRBV6-4|.|TRBJ2-1|TRBD2
CASSRGRGSRNNEQFF
TGTGCCAGCAGCCGAGGTCGCGGGAGTCGGAACAATGAGCAGTTCTTC
>TRBV9|.|TRBJ2-2|TRBD2
CASSVQLGLASGELFF
TGTGCCAGCAGCGTCCAGCTCGGACTAGCGTCCGGGGAGCTGTTTTTT
>TRBV2|.|TRBJ1-5|TRBD1
CASRTGYNQPQHF
TGTGCCAGCAGGACAGGGTATAATCAGCCCCAGCATTTT
>TRBV2|.|TRBJ1-1|.
CASSEERVRNTEAFF
TGTGCCAGCAGTGAGGAGCGGGTTAGGAACACTGAAGCTTTCTTT
>TRBV7-2|.|TRBJ2-5|TRBD2
CASSLGLAGGTQYF
TGTGCCAGCAGCTTAGGACTAGCGGGAGGGACCCAGTACTTC
>TRBV5-1|.|TRBJ1-1|TRBD1
CATSTGDNTEAFF
TGCGCCACCTCGACAGGGGACAACACTGAAGCTTTCTTT
>TRBV18|once|TRBJ1-1|.
CASSLTRNTEAFF
TGTGCCAGCTCACTCACAAGAAACACTGAAGCTTTCTTT
>TRBV19|.|TRBJ1-1|.
CASGEYSNTEAFF
TGTGCCAGTGGGGAGTACTCGAACACTGAAGCTTTCTTT
>TRBV18|once|TRBJ1-3|.
CASSPGPSSGNTIYF
TGTGCCAGCTCTCCGGGACCGAGCTCTGGAAACACCATATATTTT
>TRBV6-5|.|TRBJ2-3|.
CASSYSQGVTTDTQYF
TGTGCCAGCAGTTACTCCCAGGGAGTGACCACAGATACGCAGTATTTT
>TRBV6-5|.|TRBJ1-5|.
CASSPDSTNQPQHF
TGTGCCAGCAGCCCGGACAGTACTAATCAGCCCCAGCATTTT
>TRBV5-6|once|TRBJ2-5|.
CASSQWTVQETQYF
TGTGCCAGCAGCCAGTGGACAGTTCAAGAGACCCAGTACTTC
>TRBV2|.|TRBJ2-5|.
CASSTGTGAVETQYF
TGTGCCAGCAGTACCGGGACTGGGGCCGTCGAGACCCAGTACTTC
>TRBV5-5|.|TRBJ2-5|.
CASSLATETQYF
TGTGCCAGCAGCTTGGCCACGGAGACCCAGTACTTC
>TRBV19|.|TRBJ1-6|TRBD1
CASSISGTGVDSPLHF
TGTGCCAGTAGTATCTCCGGGACAGGGGTTGATTCACCCCTCCACTTT
>TRBV6-5|.|TRBJ1-1|.
CASSYSPTKTEAFF
TGTGCCAGCAGTTACTCCCCCACTAAAACTGAAGCTTTCTTT
>TRBV13|.|TRBJ1-1|.
CASSKIGYRAFF
TGTGCCAGCAGCAAAATTGGGTACCGGGCTTTCTTT
>TRBV7-9|.|TRBJ2-5|TRBD1
CASSRGLTGGGETQYF
TGTGCCAGCAGCCGGGGGCTGACAGGGGGCGGAGAGACCCAGTACTTC
>TRBV6-5|.|TRBJ2-1|TRBD1
CASTGQGNEQFF
TGTGCCAGCACTGGACAGGGCAATGAGCAGTTCTTC
>TRBV6-1|.|TRBJ2-7|TRBD2
CASSEELAGGPSYEQYF
TGTGCCAGCAGTGAAGAGCTAGCGGGAGGCCCTAGCTACGAGCAGTACTTC
>TRBV29-1|.|TRBJ2-3|TRBD1
CSAAGQVTDTQYF
TGCAGCGCCGCCGGACAGGTCACAGATACGCAGTATTTT
>TRBV5-1|.|TRBJ2-7|.
CASSFQASSYEQYF
TGCGCCAGCAGCTTCCAGGCCAGCTCCTACGAGCAGTACTTC
>TRBV6-4|.|TRBJ2-7|.
CASSLSRGPSYEQYF
TGTGCCAGCAGTTTGTCAAGGGGACCCTCCTACGAGCAGTACTTC
>TRBV19|.|TRBJ2-3|TRBD1
CASRPQGARVDTQYF
TGTGCCAGTAGACCACAGGGGGCGCGTGTAGATACGCAGTATTTT
>TRBV2|.|TRBJ1-1|.
CASSVGPNTEAFF
TGTGCCAGCAGTGTAGGACCGAACACTGAAGCTTTCTTT
>TRBV18|few|TRBJ1-1|.
CASSPRYENTEAFF
TGTGCCAGCTCACCACGGTACGAGAACACTGAAGCTTTCTTT
>TRBV4-1|once|TRBJ1-6|.
CASSQGNKAGGSPLHF
TGCGCCAGCAGCCAAGGAAATAAGGCGGGGGGATCACCCCTCCACTTT
>TRBV5-1|.|TRBJ1-1|.
CASSFQGRYTEAFF
TGCGCCAGCAGCTTTCAGGGTAGATACACTGAAGCTTTCTTT
>TRBV19|.|TRBJ1-5|.
CASSSFLGNQPQHF
TGTGCCAGTAGTTCCTTCCTGGGCAATCAGCCCCAGCATTTT
>TRBV19|.|TRBJ1-1|.
CASSIRGSTEAFF
TGTGCCAGTAGTATCCGAGGATCCACTGAAGCTTTCTTT
>TRBV6-5|.|TRBJ1-4|.
CASKKGGIEKLFF
TGTGCCAGCAAGAAGGGAGGAATCGAAAAACTGTTTTTT
>TRBV6-1|.|TRBJ2-5|.
CASNPTVGQETQYF
TGTGCCAGCAACCCCACGGTGGGCCAAGAGACCCAGTACTTC
>TRBV18|.|TRBJ2-3|TRBD2
CASSPGLAATDTQYF
TGTGCCAGCTCACCCGGACTAGCGGCAACAGATACGCAGTATTTT
>TRBV6-5|.|TRBJ2-7|TRBD1
CASSYGATGGFSEQYF
TGTGCCAGCAGTTACGGGGCCACAGGGGGGTTTTCCGAGCAGTACTTC
>TRBV7-8|.|TRBJ1-2|TRBD1
CASSKGRDRRYGYTF
TGTGCCAGCAGCAAAGGACGGGACAGGCGTTATGGCTACACCTTC
>TRBV19|.|TRBJ2-6|.
CASTGSRRSGANVLTF
TGTGCCAGTACCGGGTCGCGTAGATCTGGGGCCAACGTCCTGACTTTC
>TRBV2|.|TRBJ1-5|.
CASSDSTGNQPQHF
TGTGCCAGCAGTGACTCGACAGGCAATCAGCCCCAGCATTTT
>TRBV27|few|TRBJ2-5|.
CASSLLGRAGETQYF
TGTGCCAGCAGTTTACTTGGCAGGGCAGGGGAGACCCAGTACTTC
>TRBV11-3|.|TRBJ2-7|TRBD2
CASSLGGSSRDEQYF
TGTGCCAGCAGCCTGGGGGGGTCATCCAGAGACGAGCAGTACTTC
>TRBV6-6|.|TRBJ1-3|.
CASSATDGNTIYF
TGTGCCAGCAGTGCAACGGATGGAAACACCATATATTTT
>TRBV2|.|TRBJ2-7|.
CASSEEAGPYEQYF
TGTGCCAGCAGTGAAGAGGCAGGACCCTACGAGCAGTACTTC
>TRBV7-2|.|TRBJ2-3|TRBD2
CASSLGLAGPLARTDTQYF
TGTGCCAGCAGCTTAGGGCTAGCGGGACCCTTGGCCCGCACAGATACGCAGTATTTT
>TRBV5-1|.|TRBJ2-5|.
CASSLTGIQETQYF
TGCGCCAGCAGCTTGACAGGAATCCAAGAGACCCAGTACTTC
>TRBV7-2|.|TRBJ2-3|TRBD2
CASSSIIAGAFTQYF
TGTGCCAGCAGCTCTATAATAGCGGGGGCCTTTACGCAGTATTTT
>TRBV21-1|.|TRBJ1-1|.
CASTIKPTPSPLEMNTEAFF
TGTGCCAGCACCATTAAACCGACCCCTTCCCCACTTGAAATGAACACTGAAGCTTTCTTT
>TRBV18|.|TRBJ2-3|.
CASSLGRTDTQYF
TGTGCCAGCTCACTGGGACGGACAGATACGCAGTATTTT
>TRBV4-1|.|TRBJ1-2|.
CASSQGSGYGYTF
TGCGCCAGCAGCCAAGGGTCAGGCTATGGCTACACCTTC
>TRBV6-5|once|TRBJ1-5|TRBD1
CASSDRGRGQPQHF
TGTGCCAGCAGTGACAGGGGACGGGGTCAGCCCCAGCATTTT
>TRBV18|.|TRBJ1-3|.
CASSRDAGAGNTIYF
TGTGCCAGCTCACGGGACGCGGGCGCTGGAAACACCATATATTTT
>TRBV5-5|.|TRBJ1-5|TRBD1
CASSFRDRGNQPQHF
TGTGCCAGCAGCTTTCGGGACAGGGGCAATCAGCCCCAGCATTTT
>TRBV27|.|TRBJ2-7|TRBD2
CASRKLAGDISYEQYF
TGTGCCAGCAGGAAACTAGCGGGAGATATCTCCTACGAGCAGTACTTC
>TRBV5-1|.|TRBJ1-2|.
CASSRDDGLFYGYTF
TGCGCCAGCAGCCGGGACGACGGTCTATTCTATGGCTACACCTTC
>TRBV9|.|TRBJ2-1|.
CASSVGGNSYNEQFF
TGTGCCAGCAGCGTAGGGGGCAACTCCTACAATGAGCAGTTCTTC